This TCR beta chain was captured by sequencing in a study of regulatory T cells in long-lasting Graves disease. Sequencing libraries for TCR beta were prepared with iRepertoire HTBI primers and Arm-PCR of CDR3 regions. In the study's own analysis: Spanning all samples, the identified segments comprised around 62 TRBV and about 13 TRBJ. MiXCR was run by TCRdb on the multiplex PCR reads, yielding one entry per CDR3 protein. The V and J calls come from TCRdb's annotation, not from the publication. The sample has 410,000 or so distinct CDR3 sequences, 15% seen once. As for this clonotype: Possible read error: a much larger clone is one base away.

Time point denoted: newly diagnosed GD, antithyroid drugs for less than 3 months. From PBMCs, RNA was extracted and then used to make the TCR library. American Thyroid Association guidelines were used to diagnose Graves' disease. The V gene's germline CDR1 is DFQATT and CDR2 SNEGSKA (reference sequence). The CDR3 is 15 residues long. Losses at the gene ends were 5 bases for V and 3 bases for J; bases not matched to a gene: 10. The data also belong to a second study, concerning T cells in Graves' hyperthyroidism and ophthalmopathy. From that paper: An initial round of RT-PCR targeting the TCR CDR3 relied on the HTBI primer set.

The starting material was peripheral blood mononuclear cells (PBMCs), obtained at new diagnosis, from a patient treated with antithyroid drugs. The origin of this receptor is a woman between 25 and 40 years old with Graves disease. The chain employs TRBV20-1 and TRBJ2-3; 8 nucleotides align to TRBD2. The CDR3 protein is CSAAAIAGRTDTQYF. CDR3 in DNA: TGCAGTGCTGCCGCCATAGCGGGAAGGACAGATACGCAGTATTTT.